Here is one T cell receptor beta chain with its context. These data come from a study of beta chain features in type 1 diabetes. The CDR3 sequence is 14 residues long. V gave up 6 bases and J gave up 5 bases; unmatched junction bases: 3. Germline V gene lookup returns CDR1 MGHRA and CDR2 YSYEKL. The study reverse transcribed the entire isolated RNA, so it sequenced expressed TCRB transcripts. TCRdb's copy holds only in-frame clones and misses some; the assay was immunoSEQ multiplex PCR. Of 160,000 or so clones in the sample, roughly 9% are singletons; the top ten hold approximately 2.3%. The chain recombines TRBV4-1 with TRBJ2-1; 11 positions match TRBD2. Sequenced material: central memory CD4+ T cells from blood. The sequence was obtained from a woman aged 18-29 years in good health. The CDR3 DNA reads TGCGCCAGCAGACGGGGACTAGCGGACAATGAGCAGTTCTTC. Translating it yields CASRRGLADNEQFF.